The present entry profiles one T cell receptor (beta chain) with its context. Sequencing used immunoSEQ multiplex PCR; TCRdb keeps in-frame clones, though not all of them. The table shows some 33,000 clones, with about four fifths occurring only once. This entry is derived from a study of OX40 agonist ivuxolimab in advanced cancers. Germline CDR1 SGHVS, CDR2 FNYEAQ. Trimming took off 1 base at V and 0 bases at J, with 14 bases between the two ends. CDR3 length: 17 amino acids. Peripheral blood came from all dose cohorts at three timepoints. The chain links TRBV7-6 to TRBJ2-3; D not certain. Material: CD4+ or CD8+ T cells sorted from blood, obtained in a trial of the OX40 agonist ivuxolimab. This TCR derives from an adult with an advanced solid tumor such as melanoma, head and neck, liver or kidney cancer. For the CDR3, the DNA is TGTGCCAGCAGCTTAGGCAATGGTATAGCTAGCACAGATACGCAGTATTTT. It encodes CASSLGNGIASTDTQYF.